Listed here is a single T cell receptor beta chain. Its antigen is as yet unknown. The ends were cut back, 4 bases at V and 5 bases at J, with 20 bases in the middle. Germline-derived CDR1 and CDR2 are MNHEY and SMNVEV (reference sequence). This CDR3 region has 16 residues. This sample stems from a study of cytomegalovirus exposure and HLA in healthy donors. Study summary: As released early, the data held 80 million to 90 million unique TCRs from HLA-typed donors. Study-level results: A later look showed TCR association rates differing by HLA locus, highest for DRB1 and lowest for HLA-C.

Primers for the PCR totalled 60 Vbeta and 13 Jbeta. Libraries were prepared by immunoSEQ multiplex PCR; TCRdb keeps only in-frame clonotypes and omits some of them. This sample has about 120,000 clones; about 79% occur once, and the top ten carry 3.5% to 4.5%. The chain has TRBV27 and TRBJ1-2, with D possibly matching TRBD1 (6 bases). The sample consisted of PBMCs. This TCR came from a young man in good health and CMV-seropositive. CDR3 sequence reads: CASSSFVGGDGYGYTF. The CDR3 nucleotides are TGTGCCAGCAGTTCGTTCGTAGGGGGAGATGGTTATGGCTACACCTTC.